This T cell receptor beta chain was identified in a study of cytomegalovirus exposure and HLA in healthy donors (dated by TCRdb to the late 2010s). Regarding the study in general: According to an earlier analysis of 587 of the donors, 150 million to 200 million T cells yielded 90 million to 130 million unique TCR beta sequences and about 280 Gb of sequence data. Donor age, sex, ethnicity and CMV serostatus were compiled together with the repertoire data. Among the roughly 400 genotyped donors, around 79% belonged to the genetic ancestry cluster associated with self-reported Caucasian donors. An early release that covered more than 550 HLA-typed donors contained about 300 gigabases of sequencing data and 70 million to 100 million unique TCR sequences. The aim of the study was to test whether cataloging public T cell receptors could identify signatures of past pathogen exposure. High-throughput TCR immunosequencing, statistical association of individual TCRs with disease status, and machine learning were combined to predict cytomegalovirus infection status. Among over 350 genotyped donors of the cohort, an average of roughly 240,000 unique TCR beta nucleotide sequences were sequenced per donor, around 18% of them non-productive. The number of donors typed differed by locus, with 629-630 for A, B, C, DRB1 and DQB1, around 520 for DQA1, 606 for DPA1, and approximately 470 for DPB1. HLA typing covered class I and class II loci at four-digit resolution. In an earlier analysis of roughly 580 of the donors, high-throughput TCR beta sequencing was used to judge whether each TCR beta V gene segment behaved as functional or pseudogenic. The T cell repertoires of under 750 subjects were profiled by immunosequencing and related to cytomegalovirus serostatus. In the later analysis, no new phenotypic data were used to find candidate immune exposures; instead, reliance was placed on TCR beta sequences and their occurrence across donors. To study patterns of TCR occurrence, a later analysis re-analyzed previously published TCR beta repertoires from several hundred donors and added high-resolution HLA genotyping. Genome-wide SNP genotypes for about 65% of the roughly 700 donors were used in a later genetic analysis, which treated that subset as a discovery cohort. Besides the first cohort of roughly 640 subjects, a separate validation cohort made up of 120 or so different subjects was used. About five DR-DQ haplotypes were treated as single units for association and clustering because of strong linkage in the cohort. Every repertoire in the discovery cohort had been generated on one and the same sequencing platform.

Measured from the cysteine to the phenylalanine, the CDR3 is 11 residues long. Only the CDR3 DNA stays, 33 bases, in frame from base 1. The germline V gene supplies CDR1 SQVTM and CDR2 ANQGSEA. V lost 7 bases and J lost 8 bases, and the count of bases not matched to a germline gene is 7. Library method: the immunoSEQ multiplex PCR assay. For the multiplex PCR, a mixture combining 60 forward primers for TCR Vbeta segments and 13 reverse primers for TCR Jbeta segments was used. Amplification of the CDR3 region of rearranged TCR beta genes was performed with a multiplex PCR assay on genomic DNA. The Illumina HiSeq System was used to sequence the amplified TCR beta libraries as 87-base-pair reads. Per the source publication's procedure: A later analysis counted some 74 million unique TCR beta chains across the 666 repertoires, and 10 million to 12 million of these chains were shared by at least two donors. Raw reads were error-corrected and collapsed into unique sequences by a nearest-neighbor algorithm in which closely related sequences were merged to remove PCR and sequencing errors. To assign V, D and J gene segments, CDR3 sequences were aligned to IMGT reference sequences. Each retained sequence needed at least a six-nucleotide match to both a V gene segment and a J gene segment. A rearrangement was called productive if the CDR3 had no stop codons and remained in frame with V and J, and every other rearrangement was called non-productive. CDR3 was defined according to IMGT convention as the region running from the second conserved V-encoded cysteine to the conserved J-encoded phenylalanine. The earlier analysis of about 570 of the donors excluded any sequence lacking an unambiguous match to a single V gene segment. In an earlier analysis of approximately 610 of the donors, V segments were called functional above 56.7% productive rearrangements and were called segregating when the between-donor standard deviation exceeded 5%. A statistical classification framework was developed to diagnose cytomegalovirus status using the catalog of TCR beta chain sequences. In a later analysis, TCR nucleotide sequences were compared against IMGT/GENE-DB human TR gene sequences so that V and J genes could be assigned. A later analysis assigned CDR3 sequences and most-parsimonious VDJ recombination scenarios with the TCRdist pipeline. In a later analysis, each TCR beta chain was defined by its CDR3 amino acid sequence together with its V-gene family, and reads lacking a unique V-gene family were excluded. In a later analysis, 450 to 600 highly shared, low-generation-probability nucleotide sequences were removed to address suspected cross-contamination and a sequencing artifact. In a later analysis, a clonal expansion index was calculated for each public chain from normalized within-repertoire ranks of inferred template counts. In a later analysis, generation probabilities were computed with a VDJ recombination model fitted to out-of-frame rearrangements, and the resulting probabilities were checked against IGoR. Hypergeometric tests were used in a later analysis to score TCR-TCR, TCR-HLA and TCR-CMV co-occurrence, with a repertoire-size bias correction applied to the TCR pairs. To estimate false discovery rates, a later analysis permuted the HLA or CMV assignments 20 times. In a later analysis, co-occurring TCRs were grouped with DBSCAN, and TCRdist sequence similarity was added when clustering was performed within HLA-allele-positive subsets. Repertoires with fewer than 30,000 or more than 120,000 public chains were left out of co-occurrence clustering, as were about 5 repertoires with anomalous nucleotide sharing. This is the immuneACCESS table as TCRdb keeps it, with only in-frame sequences that have V and J called. A part of the clones is gone; compared with another copy, unresolved V genes explain less than half, and the rest is unexplained. That table gives V, J and clone size, and the DNA gave D and trimming. The table for this sample lists about 120,000 clones; about 10% of them were counted only once. 2.5% to 3.5% of the sample rests with the top ten.

The paper as a whole reports these results and caveats: According to a later analysis, most CMV-associated TCR beta chains appeared to be HLA-restricted, and the HLA associations seemed to be driven largely by CMV exposure. The authors suggested that the approach could potentially be extended to other disease states and immunological phenotypes. Because some donors lacked HLA typing at each locus, the association tests relied only on the typed subset. The classifier was reported to diagnose cytomegalovirus status with high specificity and sensitivity in both the original and validation cohorts. While some public TCRs were present in many individuals, most TCR sequences turned up only very rarely across donors. According to a later genetic analysis, donors in an Asian-associated ancestry cluster had fewer N-insertions in productive TCRs than the roughly 700-donor mean. Some IMGT-functional V segments, including TRBV6-2 and TRBV6-3, could not be told apart with the 87-base-pair reads, so those segments were excluded. Several of the top co-occurrence clusters appeared to be linked to parvovirus B19, influenza, CMV and Epstein-Barr virus, according to a later analysis. In an earlier analysis of some 540 of the donors, most TCR beta V segments appeared in productive rearrangements about 87% or about 30% of the time, broadly matching IMGT annotations. In vitro tests confirmed that a few of the cytomegalovirus-associated TCR beta chains recognize cytomegalovirus antigens. A later analysis associated about 17,000 TCR beta sequences with specific HLA alleles at a false discovery rate of 0.05. Linkage disequilibrium might explain the correlated functional status among segregating V segments, but an unknown experimental factor could not be ruled out. Compared with equally common non-associated chains, HLA-associated TCR beta chains in a later analysis were more clonally expanded and had lower generation probabilities. In the study, 150 to 200 TCR beta chains were listed as associated with cytomegalovirus. The only immune exposure information available for the cohort was CMV serostatus. Because counts were too low, about 18 rarely observed V segments, including chromosome 9 orphons, were left out of the earlier analysis of 587 of the donors. In a later analysis, the rate of TCR association differed among HLA loci, with DRB1 alleles having the most associated TCRs and HLA-C alleles having the fewest. Assigning TCR associations to individual alleles was difficult when HLA alleles, especially DR and DQ, strongly co-occurred. A further reported finding was that TCR beta sequences accurately predicted the HLA-A and HLA-B alleles for most subjects in the first cohort. Sequencing depth was assumed to be roughly uniform across donors in the presence/absence analyses, though that assumption may not hold. V-gene and J-gene trimming of TCR beta chains was associated with a missense DCLRE1C variant in a later genetic analysis, and the association was replicated in an independent cohort. This cohort had only TCR beta chains sequenced, and the lack of alpha or paired-chain data limited which features could be detected. The sequencing pipeline was judged likely to have produced a cluster of highly shared sequence variants as a technical artifact.

About this clone itself: It has no known antigen specificity. It has no much larger one-base neighbor in the sample; base qualities were not kept.

The cohort comprised around 700 healthy bone marrow donors. Cohort members were all nominally healthy when sampled, although unrecorded immune exposures were likely present. The donor was CMV seronegative and was included in the group of around 320 seronegative cohort members. A peripheral blood sample was collected from each donor, and TCR beta sequencing was performed on peripheral blood mononuclear cells. Genomic DNA was extracted from the blood cell samples with the Qiagen DNeasy Blood Extraction Kit. This TCR was recovered from a man aged 25-40 years in good health and CMV-seronegative. This chain is built from TRBV29-1 and TRBJ1-1; a stretch of 7 junction bases matches TRBD1. Source material: PBMCs. CDR3 sequence: CSASGTVEAFF. The DNA reads TGCAGCGCGTCTGGGACAGTAGAAGCTTTCTTT.